Following are 15 T cell receptor beta chains from one sample sequenced in a study of cytomegalovirus exposure and HLA in healthy donors. Vbeta (60) and Jbeta (13) primers were used in the PCR. Data came from immunoSEQ multiplex PCR; TCRdb stores just in-frame clones and leaves some out. The data contain roughly 200,000 clones, 78% of them singletons. Input material: PBMCs. The source is a woman aged 25 to 39 in good health and CMV-seropositive.

This rearrangement joins TRBV7-9 to TRBJ1-1; tentatively, D is TRBD1 (6 bases). Germline assignment: CDR1 SEHNR and CDR2 FQNEAQ (reference sequence). V dropped 4 bases and J dropped 7 bases, with 16 bases sitting between them. The CDR3 spans 14 residues. The CDR3 spells CASSSTQGKGEAFF. The CDR3 nucleotides read TGTGCCAGCAGCTCAACGCAGGGGAAGGGTGAAGCTTTCTTT.

The V call is TRBV18, the J call TRBJ2-3; possible D gene TRBD2, 6 bases. This CDR3 region has 14 residues. V was cut by 4 bases and J by 6 bases, with 14 bases left in between. Germline V gene lookup returns CDR1 KGHSH and CDR2 LQKENI. The DNA for the CDR3 is TGTGCCAGCTCACGCTCCATCCGGGGGGATACGCAGTATTTT. Translation: CASSRSIRGDTQYF.

The rearrangement links TRBV5-1 to TRBJ2-7, with 11 bases identical to TRBD1. The CDR3 has 14 residues. Per the germline V gene, CDR1 is SGHRS and CDR2 is YFSETQ. V trimming: 3 bases; J trimming: 7 bases; junction bases outside the gene matches: 6. This chain's CDR3 is CASSSGQGAGEQYF. CDR3 in DNA: TGCGCCAGCAGCTCCGGACAGGGGGCGGGAGAGCAGTACTTC.

This rearrangement joins TRBV11-3 to TRBJ2-7; 9 nucleotides line up with TRBD2. Germline CDR1 and CDR2: SGHNT and YENEEA. The CDR3 loop spans 16 amino acids. V was clipped by 4 bases and J by 5 bases; unmatched bases: 12. For the CDR3, the DNA is TGTGCCAGCAGCTCCCAGCGGGGGGCTGAAATCCACGAGCAGTACTTC. Encoded protein: CASSSQRGAEIHEQYF.

This chain links TRBV19 with TRBJ2-7; maybe TRBD1 (6 bases). Deletions cut 5 bases from V and 3 bases from J, with 11 bases between. The CDR3 is 13 residues long. Germline values: CDR1 LNHDA, CDR2 SQIVND (reference sequence). The CDR3 is CASSQGHRYEQYF. In nucleotides, the CDR3 is TGTGCCAGTAGTCAGGGACACCGCTACGAGCAGTACTTC.

The chain carries TRBV27 and TRBJ2-7; TRBD1 is a possible D gene (6 bases). The V gene lost 9 bases and the J gene lost 0 bases, with 18 bases spanning the gap. The V gene's germline CDR1 is MNHEY and CDR2 SMNVEV (reference sequence). This CDR3 region has 15 residues. The CDR3 DNA is TGTGCCAGTGCCAAATTCGCAGGGGTCTCCTACGAGCAGTACTTC. It yields the protein CASAKFAGVSYEQYF.

V gene TRBV7-2 combines with J gene TRBJ2-1, with a tentative D call TRBD1 (6 bases). CDR1 and CDR2 (germline): SGHTA, FQGNSA. The CDR3 loop spans 14 amino acids. Trimming cost V 3 bases and J 5 bases, with 11 bases left between them. CDR3 residues: CASSFRQAHNEQFF. In DNA form, the CDR3 reads TGTGCCAGCAGCTTTAGACAGGCCCACAATGAGCAGTTCTTC.

For this clone: The identical CDR3 is also encoded by other nucleotide sequences in the sample. This chain connects TRBV5-5 to TRBJ1-5; D perhaps matches TRBD1 (5 bases). This CDR3 has 15 residues. Per germline, CDR1 SGHKS and CDR2 YYEKEE (reference sequence). Between the trimmed V and J ends, which lost 6 bases and 5 bases, there was a span of 18 bases. CDR3 coding DNA: TGTGCCAGCACCCGGTCGGGGGGGACGGATCAGCCCCAGCATTTT. Residues: CASTRSGGTDQPQHF.

In its sample, this clone was seen a few times. The gene calls are TRBV5-1 and TRBJ2-5, with 9 bases matching TRBD1. The J segment lost 5 bases and the V segment lost 0 bases, leaving 5 bases of the junction unmatched. The CDR3 length is 15 residues. In germline, CDR1 is SGHRS, CDR2 YFSETQ. The CDR3 region is CASSLETGGGETQYF. Written as DNA, the CDR3 is TGCGCCAGCAGCTTGGAAACAGGGGGCGGCGAGACCCAGTACTTC.

V is TRBV19 and J is TRBJ2-1; maybe TRBD2 (5 bases). CDR3 length equals 14 residues. Trimming stripped 3 bases from V and 0 bases from J, with 6 bases between. CDR1 is LNHDA and CDR2 is SQIVND in the germline V gene (reference sequence). This CDR3 reads CASSMGSSYNEQFF. The CDR3 DNA sequence: TGTGCCAGTAGTATGGGGAGCTCCTACAATGAGCAGTTCTTC.

This clone has a single count. The chain couples TRBV4-1 to TRBJ2-7, with a weak D call TRBD1 (6 bases). The CDR3 length is 14 residues. Germline values: CDR1 MGHRA, CDR2 YSYEKL. V shed 5 bases and J shed 3 bases, with 14 bases lying between them. CDR3 nucleotides: TGCGCCAGCAGCGCAGGGGCAGATTTCTACGAGCAGTACTTC. This codes for CASSAGADFYEQYF.

The CDR3: CASSDMVGGNQPQHF. Written as DNA, the CDR3 is TGTGCCAGCAGTGACATGGTGGGGGGGAATCAGCCCCAGCATTTT. V usage is TRBV6-1 and J usage is TRBJ1-5, with D tentatively TRBD1 (5 bases). V was clipped by 3 bases and J by 4 bases, with 13 bases between them. In germline, CDR1 is MNHNS, CDR2 SASEGT. The CDR3 contains 15 residues.

This chain joins TRBV29-1 and TRBJ2-3; D unclear. Germline V CDR1 and CDR2: SQVTM, ANQGSEA. The CDR3 has 13 residues. The germline V and J ends were trimmed by 1 base and 0 bases, with 5 bases remaining between them. CDR3 in amino acids: CSVEVASTDTQYF. CDR3 nucleotide sequence: TGCAGCGTTGAAGTGGCTAGCACAGATACGCAGTATTTT.

The chain employs TRBV7-2 and TRBJ2-3; D might be TRBD1 (5 bases). The CDR3 contains 16 residues. Germline CDR1 and CDR2: SGHTA and FQGNSA. The germline V and J ends were trimmed by 5 bases and 4 bases, with 19 bases remaining between them. CDR3 DNA: TGTGCCAGCAGCGGAAACCGTGGGGCAGGCCCAGATACGCAGTATTTT. It yields the protein CASSGNRGAGPDTQYF.

This clone was seen a handful of times. The chain recombines TRBV20-1 with TRBJ2-1; 9 bases match TRBD2. The CDR3 sequence is 11 residues long. From germline, CDR1 is DFQATT and CDR2 SNEGSKA (reference sequence). V lost 4 bases and J lost 10; bases outside the gene matches: 2. CDR3 residues: CSATSGVEQFF. DNA of the CDR3: TGCAGTGCTACTAGCGGGGTAGAGCAGTTCTTC.